Presented here are 27 T cell receptor beta chains from one specimen sequenced in a study of blood T cell repertoires in COVID-19. Only in-frame clones appear in the TCRdb table, and some are missing; sequencing was by immunoSEQ multiplex PCR. This table has approximately 110,000 clones, roughly 88% appearing once. Sequencing used peripheral blood. The receptors were sampled from a woman in her 50s with active or convalescent COVID-19.

V usage is TRBV7-8 and J usage is TRBJ2-1, with D perhaps assigned TRBD1 or TRBD2 (5 bases each). The CDR3 runs to 14 residues. Deletions cut 5 bases from V and 6 bases from J, with 14 bases between. CDR1 is SGHVS, CDR2 FQNEAQ, per germline. The DNA of the CDR3 is TGTGCCAGCAGCCGAGGGGCCGTCGGCAATGAGCAGTTCTTC. It encodes CASSRGAVGNEQFF.

This sequence joins TRBV7-2 and TRBJ2-3; D is unclear. Germline CDR1 is SGHTA and CDR2 is FQGNSA. This CDR3 region has 13 residues. Deletions cut 3 bases from V and 0 bases from J, with 4 bases between. CDR3 region: CASSFGSTDTQYF. CDR3 coding DNA: TGTGCCAGCAGCTTTGGCAGCACAGATACGCAGTATTTT.

The chain combines TRBV7-3 with TRBJ2-1, with 8 bases lining up with TRBD2. The V gene's germline CDR1 is SGHTA and CDR2 FQGTGA. The CDR3 is made up of 16 amino acids. Trimming removed 5 bases from V and 2 bases from J; junction bases left unmatched: 8. The CDR3 region is CASSPQAGDTYNEQFF. DNA of the CDR3: TGTGCCAGCAGCCCCCAAGCGGGGGACACCTACAATGAGCAGTTCTTC.

The rearrangement uses TRBV18 and TRBJ1-4, with no clear D. Per the germline V gene, CDR1 is KGHSH and CDR2 is LQKENI. The CDR3 spans 15 residues. The V and J ends lost 5 bases and 0 bases respectively, with 10 bases between them. As DNA, the CDR3 is TGTGCCAGCTCATCAACCGGGGCAACTAATGAAAAACTGTTTTTT. The encoded protein is CASSSTGATNEKLFF.

V usage is TRBV29-1 and J usage is TRBJ1-2, with 8 bases identical to TRBD1. Per germline, CDR1 SQVTM and CDR2 ANQGSEA. The CDR3 consists of 14 residues. The ends lost 0 bases at V and 5 bases at J; junction bases unmatched: 5. Written as DNA, the CDR3 is TGCAGCGTTGAAGAGGGCAGGGGGCAGTATGGCTACACCTTC. The encoded protein is CSVEEGRGQYGYTF.

V and J are TRBV6-5 and TRBJ2-7, with 7 nucleotides matching TRBD2. This CDR3 is built from 15 residues. J gave up 3 bases and V 2 bases, and 7 bases lay outside the gene matches. From germline, CDR1 is MNHEY and CDR2 SVGAGI. The CDR3 coding sequence is TGTGCCAGCAGTTACCTCCCAGCGGGGAACTACGAGCAGTACTTC. Residues: CASSYLPAGNYEQYF.

The chain couples TRBV28 to TRBJ1-5; TRBD1 aligns across 8 bases. There are 16 residues in the CDR3. V was clipped by 5 bases and J by 2 bases; unmatched bases: 8. Per germline, CDR1 MDHEN and CDR2 SYDVKM. The CDR3 sequence is CASSPSGGGGNQPQHF. CDR3 nucleotide sequence: TGTGCCAGCAGTCCCTCAGGGGGCGGTGGCAATCAGCCCCAGCATTTT.

J is TRBJ2-3 and V is TRBV5-4; no clear D. CDR1 SGHNT and CDR2 YYREEE come from the germline V gene (reference sequence). V was trimmed by 1 base and J by 4 bases, leaving 10 bases between them. This CDR3 is 14 amino acids long. Here the CDR3 reads CASSLITDADTQYF. The DNA for the CDR3 is TGTGCCAGCAGCTTGATCACAGATGCAGATACGCAGTATTTT.

The chain is built from TRBV5-3 and TRBJ1-1; D perhaps matches TRBD1 (6 bases). TRBV5-3 is an ORF for which the function is uncertain. The CDR3 spans 14 residues. Trimming pared 1 base from V and 1 base from J, leaving 8 bases between. For the CDR3, the DNA is TGTGCCAGAAGCTTGTGGGACAAGAACACTGAAGCTTTCTTT. It specifies CARSLWDKNTEAFF.

In DNA, the CDR3 is TGTGCCAGCAGTAAGTCCGGGACTAGGAACAATGAGCAGTTCTTC. Translating gives CASSKSGTRNNEQFF. V gene TRBV6-5 combines with J gene TRBJ2-1, with 8 bases matching TRBD2. The length of the CDR3 is 15 residues. Germline V gene sequence: CDR1 MNHEY, CDR2 SVGAGI. Trimming cost V 5 bases and J 5 bases; bases outside gene matches: 8.

V usage is TRBV5-1 and J usage is TRBJ2-2, with D possibly TRBD2 on 5 matching bases. The germline CDR1 and CDR2 sequences are SGHRS and YFSETQ. The CDR3 totals 16 residues. V was clipped by 4 bases and J by 3 bases, with 16 bases between them. DNA of the CDR3: TGCGCCAGCAGCGGTTCCGGCGGGTGGGACACCGGGGAGCTGTTTTTT. Protein product: CASSGSGGWDTGELFF. Full variable domain (rest looked up from reference TRBV5-1 and TRBJ2-2): KAGVTQTPRYLIKTRGQQVTLSCSPISGHRSVSWYQQTPGQGLQFLFEYFSETQRNKGNFPGRFSGRQFSNSRSEMNVSTLELGDSALYLCASSGSGGWDTGELFFGEGSRLTVL.

This chain joins TRBV6-5 and TRBJ1-3; weak D call: TRBD1 (6 bases). Trimming left V 7 bases short and J 2 bases short, with 12 bases between. CDR1 is MNHEY and CDR2 is SVGAGI in the germline V gene. This CDR3 has 14 amino acids. The CDR3 DNA sequence: TGTGCCAGCACTGGACAGACTACTGGAAACACCATATATTTT. Protein sequence: CASTGQTTGNTIYF.

This clone was counted only a few times. The chain joins TRBV28 to TRBJ1-2; D ambiguous. The CDR3 totals 14 residues. Looked up from germline, CDR1 is MDHEN and CDR2 is SYDVKM. Trimming pared 6 bases from V and 3 bases from J, leaving 14 bases between. This CDR3 reads CASSTPRLYYGYTF. CDR3 nucleotides: TGTGCCAGCAGCACCCCCCGGTTATACTATGGCTACACCTTC.

The chain carries TRBV18 and TRBJ2-1; the match to TRBD2 covers 12 bases. This CDR3 spans 17 amino acids. V shed 0 bases and J 4 bases; nucleotides not matched to a gene: 4. Per the germline V gene, CDR1 is KGHSH and CDR2 is LQKENI. Here the CDR3 reads CASSPPPSGRGYNEQFF. As DNA, the CDR3 is TGTGCCAGCTCACCACCCCCTAGCGGGAGGGGATACAATGAGCAGTTCTTC.

This clone appeared once. The rearrangement links TRBV18 to TRBJ2-5; perhaps TRBD1 as D (6 bases). Germline-derived CDR1 and CDR2 are KGHSH and LQKENI. V shed 1 base and J shed 5 bases, with 8 bases lying between them. The CDR3 spans 13 residues. The CDR3 DNA reads as TGTGCCAGCTCACCACGGCAGGGGGAGACCCAGTACTTC. Protein: CASSPRQGETQYF.

The rearrangement joins TRBV5-1 to TRBJ2-2, with D perhaps matching TRBD2 (5 bases). The germline CDR1 and CDR2 sequences are SGHRS and YFSETQ. The CDR3 is 15 residues long. V lost 0 bases and J 0 bases, leaving 6 bases between the germline ends. The CDR3 DNA follows: TGCGCCAGCAGCTTGGGACTACCGAACACCGGGGAGCTGTTTTTT. Encoded protein: CASSLGLPNTGELFF.

This clone was seen a single time. The V and J genes are TRBV4-2 and TRBJ2-1; a weak D match, TRBD2 (5 bases). The V gene lost 4 bases and the J gene lost 1 base, with 17 bases spanning the gap. CDR1 and CDR2 from the germline V gene are LGHNA and YNFKEQ. The CDR3 has 17 amino acids. The CDR3 reads CASSPREAATSYNEQFF. CDR3 DNA sequence: TGTGCCAGCAGCCCCCGAGAAGCGGCCACGTCCTACAATGAGCAGTTCTTC.

This chain uses TRBV5-5 with TRBJ2-7; perhaps TRBD2 as D (5 bases). Germline V lookup: CDR1 SGHKS, CDR2 YYEKEE (reference sequence). Trimming took off 4 bases at V and 4 bases at J, with 12 bases between the two ends. The CDR3 length is 13 residues. The CDR3 sequence is CASSRGNTYEQYF. The CDR3, as DNA: TGTGCCAGCAGCCGAGGGAATACGTACGAGCAGTACTTC. Drawing the rest from reference TRBV5-5 and TRBJ2-7, the complete variable domain is DAGVTQSPTHLIKTRGQQVTLRCSPISGHKSVSWYQQVLGQGPQFIFQYYEKEERGRGNFPDRFSARQFPNYSSELNVNALLLGDSALYLCASSRGNTYEQYFGPGTRLTVT.

The chain joins TRBV4-2 to TRBJ2-7, with 10 bases that match TRBD2. The length of the CDR3 is 15 residues. V shed 4 bases and J 0 bases; nucleotides not matched to a gene: 3. Per germline, CDR1 LGHNA and CDR2 YNFKEQ. The CDR3 is CASSPGLASSYEQYF. CDR3 in DNA: TGTGCCAGCAGCCCGGGACTAGCGAGCTCCTACGAGCAGTACTTC.

V usage is TRBV28 and J usage is TRBJ1-1; the match to TRBD1 covers 7 bases. Looked up from germline, CDR1 is MDHEN and CDR2 is SYDVKM. There are 15 residues in the CDR3. Trimming at V came to 6 bases and at J to 1 base, leaving 8 bases not matched to a gene. CDR3 nucleotides: TGTGCCAGCAGAACCCAGGGACAGCCGAACACTGAAGCTTTCTTT. Its translation is CASRTQGQPNTEAFF.

The chain employs TRBV30 and TRBJ2-7; 9 nucleotides align to TRBD2. V shed 8 bases and J 4 bases; nucleotides not matched to a gene: 12. Germline V gene data show CDR1 as GTSNPN and CDR2 as SVGIG (reference sequence). This CDR3 has 14 residues. CDR3 coding DNA: TGTGCCGGACTTCGAGCGGGAGGCCGGTACGAGCAGTACTTC. Residues: CAGLRAGGRYEQYF.

This chain joins TRBV28 and TRBJ1-1; a weak D match, TRBD1 (5 bases). The CDR3 length is 15 residues. Trimming stripped 5 bases from V and 5 bases from J, with 18 bases between. Germline CDR1 reads MDHEN; CDR2 reads SYDVKM. CDR3 coding DNA: TGTGCCAGCAGTCTATCTTCAGGGTCACGGACTGAAGCTTTCTTT. As protein: CASSLSSGSRTEAFF. Full variable domain (remainder filled in from reference TRBV28 and TRBJ1-1): DVKVTQSSRYLVKRTGEKVFLECVQDMDHENMFWYRQDPGLGLRLIYFSYDVKMKEKGDIPEGYSVSREKKERFSLILESASTNQTSMYLCASSLSSGSRTEAFFGQGTRLTVV.

The V and J genes are TRBV10-3 and TRBJ2-1; D perhaps matches TRBD1 (6 bases). CDR3 length: 16 amino acids. Germline loops: CDR1 ENHRY, CDR2 SYGVKD. V lost 5 bases to trimming and J lost 0 bases, with 14 bases between them. CDR3: CAISWTDPSSYNEQFF. CDR3 sequence (DNA): TGTGCCATCAGTTGGACAGACCCGAGCTCCTACAATGAGCAGTTCTTC.

This clone has only a few counts. J is TRBJ1-1 and V is TRBV29-1, with 7 bases fitting TRBD1. The CDR3 spans 12 residues. Germline assignment: CDR1 SQVTM and CDR2 ANQGSEA. Trimming removed 0 bases from V and 11 bases from J; junction bases left unmatched: 6. CDR3 DNA: TGCAGCGTTGAAGATCGTATCAGGGGGGCTTTCTTT. Its translation is CSVEDRIRGAFF. The entire variable domain, with the rest obtained from reference TRBV29-1 and TRBJ1-1, is as follows: SAVISQKPSRDICQRGTSLTIQCQVDSQVTMMFWYRQQPGQSLTLIATANQGSEATYESGFVIDKFPISRPNLTFSTLTVSNMSPEDSSIYLCSVEDRIRGAFFGQGTRLTVV.

The chain carries TRBV5-8 and TRBJ1-5; no firm D call. The CDR3 has 14 residues. Germline CDR1 reads SGHTS; CDR2 reads YDEGEE. V shed 3 bases and J shed 5 bases, with 12 bases lying between them. CDR3 nucleotides: TGTGCCAGCAGCTCTAGACTTACTTATCAGCCCCAGCATTTT. The encoded protein is CASSSRLTYQPQHF.

J is TRBJ2-2 and V is TRBV9; 7 nucleotides line up with TRBD1. CDR1 and CDR2 (germline): SGDLS, YYNGEE. The CDR3 has 15 amino acids. Trimming at V came to 4 bases and at J to 0 bases, leaving 3 bases not matched to a gene. The chain's CDR3 is CASSLGTANTGELFF. The CDR3 bases are TGTGCCAGCAGCCTCGGGACAGCGAACACCGGGGAGCTGTTTTTT.

V is TRBV29-1 and J is TRBJ2-2, with TRBD1 identical over 9 bases. The V gene's germline CDR1 is SQVTM and CDR2 ANQGSEA. J gave up 3 bases and V 6 bases, and 5 bases lay outside the gene matches. This CDR3 has 14 residues. The CDR3 DNA sequence: TGCAGCGTCGGGGACAGGGTGGACACCGGGGAGCTGTTTTTT. It yields the protein CSVGDRVDTGELFF.